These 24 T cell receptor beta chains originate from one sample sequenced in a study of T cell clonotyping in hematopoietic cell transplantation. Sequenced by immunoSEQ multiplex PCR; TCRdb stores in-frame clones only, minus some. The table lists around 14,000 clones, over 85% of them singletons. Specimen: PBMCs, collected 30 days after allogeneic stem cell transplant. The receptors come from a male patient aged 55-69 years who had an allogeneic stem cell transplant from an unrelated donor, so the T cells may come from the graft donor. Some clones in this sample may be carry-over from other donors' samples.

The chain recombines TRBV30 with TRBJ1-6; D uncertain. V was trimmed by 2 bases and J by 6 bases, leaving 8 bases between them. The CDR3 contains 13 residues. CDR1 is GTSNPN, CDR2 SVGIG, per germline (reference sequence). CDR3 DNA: TGTGCCTGGAGTCCGGGGAGTAATTCACCCCTCCACTTT. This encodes CAWSPGSNSPLHF.

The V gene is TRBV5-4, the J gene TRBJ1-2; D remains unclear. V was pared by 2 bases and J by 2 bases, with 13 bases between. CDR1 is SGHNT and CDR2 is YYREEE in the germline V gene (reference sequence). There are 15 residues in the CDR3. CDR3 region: CASSFGSGQNYGYTF. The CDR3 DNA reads TGTGCCAGCAGCTTTGGGTCAGGTCAGAACTATGGCTACACCTTC.

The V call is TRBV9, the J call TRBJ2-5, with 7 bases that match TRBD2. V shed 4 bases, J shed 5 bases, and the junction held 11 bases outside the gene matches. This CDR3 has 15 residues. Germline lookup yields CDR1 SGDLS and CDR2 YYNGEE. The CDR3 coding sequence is TGTGCCAGCAGCCCCCGGGGGGAACCCCAGGAGACCCAGTACTTC. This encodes CASSPRGEPQETQYF.

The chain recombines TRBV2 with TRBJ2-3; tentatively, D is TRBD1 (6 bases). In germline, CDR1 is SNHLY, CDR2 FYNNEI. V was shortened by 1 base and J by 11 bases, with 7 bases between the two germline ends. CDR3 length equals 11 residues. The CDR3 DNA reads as TGTGCCAGCAGTGAAGGGACAGAGCAGTATTTT. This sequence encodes CASSEGTEQYF.

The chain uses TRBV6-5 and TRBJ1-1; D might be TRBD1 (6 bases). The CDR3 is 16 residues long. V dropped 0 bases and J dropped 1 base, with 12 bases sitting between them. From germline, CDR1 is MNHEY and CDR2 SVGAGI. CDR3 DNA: TGTGCCAGCAGTTACTCGACAGCCAGGGGGAACACTGAAGCTTTCTTT. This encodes CASSYSTARGNTEAFF.

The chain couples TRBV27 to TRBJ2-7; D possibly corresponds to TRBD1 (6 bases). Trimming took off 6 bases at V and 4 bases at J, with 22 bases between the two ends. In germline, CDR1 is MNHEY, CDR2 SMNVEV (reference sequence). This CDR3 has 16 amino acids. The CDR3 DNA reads TGTGCCAGCAGATTACAAGGATCTCTCGGACAGTACGAGCAGTACTTC. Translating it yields CASRLQGSLGQYEQYF.

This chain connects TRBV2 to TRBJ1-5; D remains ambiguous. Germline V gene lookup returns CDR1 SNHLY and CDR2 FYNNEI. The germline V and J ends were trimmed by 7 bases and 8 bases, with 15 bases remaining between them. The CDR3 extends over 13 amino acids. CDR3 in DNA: TGTGCCAGCACCCAGGAGTCTGCGAAGCCCCAGCATTTT. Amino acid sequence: CASTQESAKPQHF.

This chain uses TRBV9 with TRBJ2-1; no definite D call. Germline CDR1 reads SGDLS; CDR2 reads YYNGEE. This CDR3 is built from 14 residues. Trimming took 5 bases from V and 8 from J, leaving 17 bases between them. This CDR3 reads CASSQSGLGDEQFF. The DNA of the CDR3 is TGTGCCAGCAGTCAATCCGGCCTTGGGGATGAGCAGTTCTTC.

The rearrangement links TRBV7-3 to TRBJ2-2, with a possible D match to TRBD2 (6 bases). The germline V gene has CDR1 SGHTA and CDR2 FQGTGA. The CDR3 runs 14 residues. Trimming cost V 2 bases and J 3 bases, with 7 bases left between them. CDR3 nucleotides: TGTGCCAGCAGCTTAGCGGGGCACACCGGGGAGCTGTTTTTT. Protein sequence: CASSLAGHTGELFF.

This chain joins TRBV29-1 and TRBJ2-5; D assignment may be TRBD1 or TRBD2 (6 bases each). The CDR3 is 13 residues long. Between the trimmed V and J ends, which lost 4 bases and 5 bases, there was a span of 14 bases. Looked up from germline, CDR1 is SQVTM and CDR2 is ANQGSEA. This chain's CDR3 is CSVGPGAEETQYF. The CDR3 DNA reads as TGCAGCGTTGGCCCGGGGGCCGAGGAGACCCAGTACTTC.

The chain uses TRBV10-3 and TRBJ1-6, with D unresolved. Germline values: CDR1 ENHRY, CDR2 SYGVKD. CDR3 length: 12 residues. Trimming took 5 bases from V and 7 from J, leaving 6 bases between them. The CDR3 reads CAISRDNSPLHF. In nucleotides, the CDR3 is TGTGCCATCAGTCGAGACAATTCACCCCTCCACTTT.

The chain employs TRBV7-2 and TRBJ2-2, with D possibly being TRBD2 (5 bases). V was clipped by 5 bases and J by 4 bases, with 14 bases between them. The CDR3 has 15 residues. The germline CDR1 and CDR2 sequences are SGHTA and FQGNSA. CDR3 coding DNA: TGTGCCAGCAGCCGCCTACTAGTAGGCACCGGGGAGCTGTTTTTT. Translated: CASSRLLVGTGELFF.

CDR3 loop: CASSGESTEAFF. As DNA, the CDR3 is TGTGCCAGCAGCGGAGAGAGCACTGAAGCTTTCTTT. The chain couples TRBV6-5 to TRBJ1-1; D gene unclear. V was shortened by 6 bases and J by 4 bases, with 9 bases between the two germline ends. This CDR3 is 12 amino acids long. Germline values: CDR1 MNHEY, CDR2 SVGAGI.

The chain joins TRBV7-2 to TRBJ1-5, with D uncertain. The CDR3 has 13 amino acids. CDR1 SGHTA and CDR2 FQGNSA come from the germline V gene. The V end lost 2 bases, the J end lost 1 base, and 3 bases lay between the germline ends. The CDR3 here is CASSLKSNQPQHF. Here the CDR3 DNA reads TGTGCCAGCAGCTTAAAAAGCAATCAGCCCCAGCATTTT.

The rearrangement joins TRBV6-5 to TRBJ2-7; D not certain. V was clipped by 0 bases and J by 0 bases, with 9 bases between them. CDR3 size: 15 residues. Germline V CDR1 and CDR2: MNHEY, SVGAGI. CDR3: CASSYSTHASYEQYF. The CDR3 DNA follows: TGTGCCAGCAGTTACTCCACACACGCCTCCTACGAGCAGTACTTC.

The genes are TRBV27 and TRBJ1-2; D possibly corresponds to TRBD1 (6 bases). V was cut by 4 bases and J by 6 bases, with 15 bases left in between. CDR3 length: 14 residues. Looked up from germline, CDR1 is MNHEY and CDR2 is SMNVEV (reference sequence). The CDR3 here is CASSSGERQDGYTF. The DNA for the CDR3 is TGTGCCAGCAGTTCAGGGGAGCGTCAGGATGGCTACACCTTC.

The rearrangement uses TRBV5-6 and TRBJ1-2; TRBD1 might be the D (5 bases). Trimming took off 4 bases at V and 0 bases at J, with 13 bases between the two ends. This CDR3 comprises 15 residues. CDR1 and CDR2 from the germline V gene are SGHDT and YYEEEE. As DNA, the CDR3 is TGTGCCAGCAGCCCGGAGACAGTAGCTAACTATGGCTACACCTTC. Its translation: CASSPETVANYGYTF.

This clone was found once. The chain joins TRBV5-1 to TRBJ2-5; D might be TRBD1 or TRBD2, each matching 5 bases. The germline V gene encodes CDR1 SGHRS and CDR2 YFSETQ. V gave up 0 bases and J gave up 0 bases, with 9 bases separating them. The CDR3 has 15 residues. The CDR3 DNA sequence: TGCGCCAGCAGCTTGGTCCCGGGACACCAAGAGACCCAGTACTTC. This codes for CASSLVPGHQETQYF.

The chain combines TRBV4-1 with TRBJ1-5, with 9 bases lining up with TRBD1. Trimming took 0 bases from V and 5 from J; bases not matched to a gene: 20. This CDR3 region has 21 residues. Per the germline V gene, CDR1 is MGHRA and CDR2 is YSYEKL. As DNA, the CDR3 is TGCGCCAGCAGCCAAGATAGTCCGGAGGACAGGGGTTTAGGCTATCATCAGCCCCAGCATTTT. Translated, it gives CASSQDSPEDRGLGYHQPQHF.

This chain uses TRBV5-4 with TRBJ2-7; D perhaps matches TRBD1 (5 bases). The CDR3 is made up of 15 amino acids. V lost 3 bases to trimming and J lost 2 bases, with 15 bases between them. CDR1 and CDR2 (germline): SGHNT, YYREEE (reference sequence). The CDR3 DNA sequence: TGTGCCAGCAGCTGGCAGGGTGAAGGGACCTACGAGCAGTACTTC. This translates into CASSWQGEGTYEQYF.

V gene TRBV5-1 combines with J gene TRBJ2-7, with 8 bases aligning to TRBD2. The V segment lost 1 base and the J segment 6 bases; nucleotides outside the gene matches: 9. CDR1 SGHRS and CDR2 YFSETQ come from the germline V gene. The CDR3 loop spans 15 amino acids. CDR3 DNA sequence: TGCGCCAGCAGCTTGTTCGGGGGGGCCCCCTCCGAGCAGTACTTC. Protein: CASSLFGGAPSEQYF.

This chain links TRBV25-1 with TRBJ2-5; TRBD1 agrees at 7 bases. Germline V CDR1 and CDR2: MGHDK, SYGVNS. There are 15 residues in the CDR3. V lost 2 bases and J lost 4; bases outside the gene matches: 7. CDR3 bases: TGTGCCAGCAGTGAAGGAGACCACAGGGGAGAGACCCAGTACTTC. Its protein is CASSEGDHRGETQYF.

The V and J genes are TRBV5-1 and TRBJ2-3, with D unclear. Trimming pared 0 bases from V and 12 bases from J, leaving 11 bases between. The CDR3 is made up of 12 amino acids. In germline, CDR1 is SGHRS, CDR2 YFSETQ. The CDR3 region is CASSLDREGQYF. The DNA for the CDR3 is TGCGCCAGCAGCTTGGATAGGGAAGGACAGTATTTT.

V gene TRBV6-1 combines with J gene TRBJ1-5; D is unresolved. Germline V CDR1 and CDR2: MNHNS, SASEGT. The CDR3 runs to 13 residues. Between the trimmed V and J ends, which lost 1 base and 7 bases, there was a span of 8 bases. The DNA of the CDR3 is TGTGCCAGCAGTGAAGGAGGTTGGCAGCCCCAGCATTTT. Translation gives CASSEGGWQPQHF.